These 25 T cell receptor beta chains originate from one sample sequenced in a study of identical twins. TCRdb processed the 5' RACE reads anew with MiXCR; each CDR3 protein has one entry. The repertoire has about 1.7 million distinct CDR3 sequences, about 32% of them found once; the top ten carry approximately 0.25%. The material sequenced was cord blood. The receptors shown here come from a newborn girl in good health.

Note on this clonotype: Its ends do not fully match the called genes, so a read error is possible. The rearrangement links TRBV24-1 to TRBJ2-5, with 7 bases fitting TRBD1. The CDR3 is 13 amino acids. From germline, CDR1 is KGHDR and CDR2 SFDVKD. CDR3: CATRDRVQEIQYF. The CDR3 nucleotides read TGTGCCACCAGAGACAGGGTACAAGAGATCCAGTACTTC.

The V and J genes are TRBV3-1 and TRBJ2-2; D gene unclear. CDR3 length: 16 residues. CDR1 and CDR2 from the germline V gene are LGHDT and YNNKEL (reference sequence). The ends were cut back, 2 bases at V and 0 bases at J, with 10 bases in the middle. The CDR3 is CASSQFPSANTGELFF. CDR3 coding DNA: TGTGCCAGCAGCCAATTCCCATCCGCGAACACCGGGGAGCTGTTTTTT.

This chain links TRBV2 with TRBJ2-7, with D hard to call. The J call is doubtful: the DNA matches TRBJ2-5 better. CDR1 is SNHLY and CDR2 is FYNNEI in the germline V gene. The CDR3 spans 10 residues. The CDR3 coding sequence is TGTGCCAGCAGTTTACAGACCCAGTACTTC. Protein product: CASSLQTQYF.

This clonotype has just one count. This chain joins TRBV29-1 and TRBJ2-1; D unresolved. Germline values: CDR1 SQVTM, CDR2 ANQGSEA. V was cut by 4 bases and J by 5 bases, with 9 bases left in between. The CDR3 length is 12 residues. The CDR3 DNA is TGCAGCGTTGTCCCGCACAACAATGAGCAGTTCTTC. It specifies CSVVPHNNEQFF.

This clonotype came up a few times. The CDR3 DNA reads as TGCAGTGCTCTCCGGGACAGTAGCAATCAGCCCCAGCATTTT. This sequence encodes CSALRDSSNQPQHF. The V gene is TRBV20-1, the J gene TRBJ1-5, with 7 bases aligning to TRBD1. Germline V gene lookup returns CDR1 DFQATT and CDR2 SNEGSKA (reference sequence). The ends lost 5 bases at V and 0 bases at J; junction bases unmatched: 4. This CDR3 has 14 amino acids.

The chain is built from TRBV6-2 or TRBV6-3 and TRBJ2-7; possible D gene TRBD1, 6 bases. This CDR3 spans 15 amino acids. Trimming pared 6 bases from V and 7 bases from J, leaving 22 bases between. Per germline, CDR1 MNHEY and CDR2 SVGEGT. The CDR3 coding sequence is TGTGCCAGCAGCTATTCGGTAACAGGGTCGGGGGAGCAGTACTTC. Protein product: CASSYSVTGSGEQYF.

This clonotype came up a few times. The gene calls are TRBV10-2 and TRBJ2-3, with D tentatively TRBD1 (5 bases). The CDR3 spans 16 residues. Germline loops: CDR1 WSHSY, CDR2 SAAADI. V lost 1 base to trimming and J lost 0 bases, with 11 bases between them. The CDR3 region has the DNA TGCGCCAGCAGTGAGTGGGGCGGCCTTAGCACAGATACGCAGTATTTT. This translates into CASSEWGGLSTDTQYF.

This clonotype turned up a few times. The rearrangement links TRBV2 to TRBJ1-6; unclear D gene. CDR1 and CDR2 (germline): SNHLY, FYNNEI. The CDR3 spans 17 residues. Deletions cut 7 bases from V and 5 bases from J, with 21 bases between. CDR3 residues: CASTRWRRERNNSPLHF. The CDR3 region has the DNA TGTGCCAGCACCAGATGGCGAAGGGAACGAAATAATTCACCCCTCCACTTT.

In the case of this clonotype: One junction end disagrees with the germline gene, perhaps due to a read error. The chain recombines TRBV6-5 with TRBJ1-6, with a tentative D call TRBD1 (5 bases). CDR3 size: 17 residues. Germline CDR1 MNHEY, CDR2 SVGAGI. CDR3 DNA: TGTGCCAGCAGTTACTCCGGGGGAGGTTATGGAGATTCACCCCCCCACTTT. Amino acids: CASSYSGGGYGDSPPHF.

The DNA of the CDR3 is TGCGCCAGCAGCACACGGACTAGCGGGAGGCTCTACGAGCAGTACTTC. Translated: CASSTRTSGRLYEQYF. The rearrangement uses TRBV5-1 and TRBJ2-5; TRBD2 aligns across 14 bases. The DNA end is more similar to TRBJ2-7, so the J call may be wrong. This CDR3 region has 16 residues. Germline values: CDR1 SGHRS, CDR2 YFSETQ.

This clonotype has more than one count but fewer than ten. This chain connects TRBV15 to TRBJ2-7; no reliable D call. V shed 0 bases and J shed 7 bases, with 7 bases lying between them. Germline values: CDR1 LNHNV, CDR2 YYDKDF (reference sequence). The CDR3 consists of 12 residues. The CDR3 nucleotides read TGTGCCACCAGCAGAGATTCAAGAGAGCAGTACTTC. Translation gives CATSRDSREQYF.

The chain is built from TRBV20-1 and TRBJ2-5; 7 bases are shared with TRBD2. Trimming at V came to 6 bases and at J to 2 bases, leaving 9 bases not matched to a gene. There are 14 residues in the CDR3. Germline CDR1 is DFQATT and CDR2 is SNEGSKA (reference sequence). The CDR3 reads CSAERGGGQETQYF. Here the CDR3 DNA reads TGCAGTGCCGAACGTGGGGGAGGGCAAGAGACCCAGTACTTC.

V usage is TRBV25-1 and J usage is TRBJ1-2, with D perhaps TRBD1 (6 bases). Deletions cut 4 bases from V and 4 bases from J, with 13 bases between. The CDR3 is made up of 14 amino acids. Germline V gene sequence: CDR1 MGHDK, CDR2 SYGVNS. Here the CDR3 DNA reads TGTGCCAGCAGTGGGACGACAGGAACCTATGGCTACACCTTC. Protein sequence: CASSGTTGTYGYTF.

J is TRBJ2-1 and V is TRBV20-1, with 9 bases matching TRBD2. CDR1 is DFQATT, CDR2 SNEGSKA, per germline (reference sequence). This CDR3 spans 16 amino acids. V was clipped by 0 bases and J by 7 bases; unmatched bases: 10. The CDR3 spells CSARDNDGSGGNEQFF. CDR3 bases: TGCAGTGCTAGAGATAATGATGGTAGCGGGGGAAATGAGCAGTTCTTC.

Comment on this clonotype: One end of the junction does not line up with germline, which may come from a read error. V and J are TRBV27 and TRBJ2-1, with TRBD1 matching over 9 bases. Germline V gene data show CDR1 as MNHEY and CDR2 as SMNVEV (reference sequence). CDR3 length: 16 amino acids. The CDR3 nucleotides are TGTGCCAGCAGCTTATACGGTGGGACAGGGTACAATGAGCAGTTCTTC. This codes for CASSLYGGTGYNEQFF.

The chain joins TRBV3-1 to TRBJ2-1; D is unresolved. The germline V gene has CDR1 LGHDT and CDR2 YNNKEL (reference sequence). Trimming took 1 base from V and 12 from J, leaving 10 bases between them. The CDR3 spans 12 residues. The CDR3 region is CASSQGVERQFF. The CDR3 DNA reads TGTGCCAGCAGCCAAGGGGTGGAAAGGCAGTTCTTC.

The chain combines TRBV12-3 or TRBV12-4 with TRBJ2-2, with D possibly being TRBD1 (5 bases). Trimming pared 5 bases from V and 4 bases from J, leaving 14 bases between. This CDR3 region has 15 residues. As DNA, the CDR3 is TGTGCCAGCAGTACCAACGTAGGGGCCACCGGGGAGCTGTTTTTT. Translation gives CASSTNVGATGELFF.

The table lists this clonotype with a few counts. The CDR3 DNA sequence: TGTGCCAGCAGAACTCCAGGGGGTCCCTATAATTCACCCCTCCACTTT. It specifies CASRTPGGPYNSPLHF. The V and J genes are TRBV25-1 and TRBJ1-6; 7 bases match TRBD1. The CDR3 extends over 16 amino acids. CDR1 is MGHDK and CDR2 is SYGVNS in the germline V gene. V lost 6 bases, J lost 2 bases, and 7 bases stayed unmatched.

This chain connects TRBV6-6 to TRBJ2-5, with 9 bases identical to TRBD2. Per the germline V gene, CDR1 is MNHNY and CDR2 is SVGAGI (reference sequence). The CDR3 is 13 residues long. V shed 11 bases, J shed 4 bases, and the junction held 8 bases outside the gene matches. CDR3 loop: CAGRAGGRETQYF. In nucleotides, the CDR3 is TGTGCCGGTCGGGCGGGGGGGCGAGAGACCCAGTACTTC.

This chain links TRBV20-1 with TRBJ2-1; tentatively, D is TRBD1 or TRBD2 (5 bases each). Trimming took off 6 bases at V and 1 base at J, with 16 bases between the two ends. The CDR3 totals 15 residues. Germline CDR1 reads DFQATT; CDR2 reads SNEGSKA (reference sequence). CDR3 sequence (DNA): TGCAGTGCCAATCGGGGCGGGTTTTCCTACAATGAGCAGTTCTTC. It specifies CSANRGGFSYNEQFF.

This rearrangement joins TRBV24-1 to TRBJ2-1; 8 nucleotides align to TRBD1. The junction had 13 bases not matched to a gene; V was cut back by 5 bases and J by 5 bases. The CDR3 contains 17 residues. Per germline, CDR1 KGHDR and CDR2 SFDVKD. The CDR3 DNA sequence: TGTGCCACCAGTGGGCTAGCCACAGGGGGTTTGGACAATGAGCAGTTCTTC. It is translated as CATSGLATGGLDNEQFF.

This clonotype was observed a few times. The chain is built from TRBV24-1 and TRBJ1-1; the D is unclear. Trimming took off 4 bases at V and 1 base at J, with 3 bases between the two ends. CDR1 and CDR2 (germline): KGHDR, SFDVKD. This CDR3 is 12 amino acids long. The CDR3 loop reads CATSDPNTEAFF. CDR3 sequence (DNA): TGTGCCACCAGTGACCCGAACACTGAAGCTTTCTTT.

As to this clonotype: A read error is possible here, since a much larger clone lies one base away. This rearrangement joins TRBV7-2 to TRBJ2-3; 8 positions match TRBD2. CDR3 size: 16 residues. V shed 1 base and J 1 base; nucleotides not matched to a gene: 4. The germline CDR1 and CDR2 sequences are SGHTA and FQGNSA. Here the CDR3 DNA reads TGTGCCAGCAGCTTAGGGCCTAGCGGGCGCACAGATACGCAGTATTTT. Translation: CASSLGPSGRTDTQYF.

There are a few counts of this clonotype. V is TRBV15 and J is TRBJ1-5, with a possible D match to TRBD1 (6 bases). V was cut by 0 bases and J by 5 bases, with 11 bases left in between. The CDR3 runs to 15 residues. Germline V gene data show CDR1 as LNHNV and CDR2 as YYDKDF (reference sequence). As DNA, the CDR3 is TGTGCCACCAGCAGAGACGGACAGTCTTATCAGCCCCAGCATTTT. Its translation is CATSRDGQSYQPQHF. Using reference TRBV15 and TRBJ1-5 for the parts outside the CDR3, the full variable domain is DAMVIQNPRYQVTQFGKPVTLSCSQTLNHNVMYWYQQKSSQAPKLLFHYYDKDFNNEADTPDNFQSRRPNTSFCFLDIRSPGLGDTAMYLCATSRDGQSYQPQHFGDGTRLSIL.

V usage is TRBV7-2 and J usage is TRBJ1-2; D call uncertain. The germline V gene encodes CDR1 SGHTA and CDR2 FQGNSA. This CDR3 spans 13 amino acids. V was cut by 1 base and J by 4 bases, with 7 bases left in between. CDR3 bases: TGTACCAGCAGCTTAGGGCCAAGCTATGGCTACACCTTC. Its protein is CTSSLGPSYGYTF.